The rows below give T cell receptor beta chains drawn from one sample of a study of control samples from healthy donors and cancer patients. Measured with immunoSEQ multiplex PCR; TCRdb has only the in-frame clones, and not every one. The table includes around 80,000 clones, around 87% detected once. Source material: blood. These receptors were obtained from a middle-aged man in good health. Both conserved end residues are part of each CDR3. The D gene is left open where the match is weak. Only part of the rows carry a size: once, few, many, or a class if the clone is expanded.

CASSLTQGEKLFF	TGTGCCAGCAGCTTAACACAAGGCGAAAAACTGTTTTTT	-	TRBV7-8	TRBJ1-4	-
CASSYSGRAYEQYF	TGTGCCAGCAGTTATAGCGGGAGGGCCTACGAGCAGTACTTC	-	TRBV7-2	TRBJ2-7	TRBD2
CASSIQSMNQETQYF	TGTGCCAGTAGTATCCAATCGATGAACCAAGAGACCCAGTACTTC	few	TRBV19	TRBJ2-5	-
CASSLDRDRAYEQYF	TGTGCCAGCAGCTTAGATAGGGACAGGGCCTACGAGCAGTACTTC	-	TRBV11-3	TRBJ2-7	TRBD1
CASSAWTANTGELFF	TGCGCCAGCAGTGCTTGGACAGCGAACACCGGGGAGCTGTTTTTT	-	TRBV10-1	TRBJ2-2	-
CASSLYPSLNEQYF	TGTGCCAGCAGCTTATATCCTAGCCTCAACGAGCAGTACTTC	once	TRBV7-3	TRBJ2-7	-
CAISESTSRSYEQYF	TGTGCCATCAGTGAGTCGACTAGCAGGAGCTACGAGCAGTACTTC	-	TRBV10-3	TRBJ2-7	TRBD2
CATSRDRGSYEQYF	TGTGCCACCAGCAGGGACAGGGGCTCCTACGAGCAGTACTTC	-	TRBV15	TRBJ2-7	TRBD1
CASSKVTGGALEAFF	TGTGCCAGCAGTAAGGTGACAGGGGGAGCCCTTGAAGCTTTCTTT	-	TRBV6-2/TRBV6-3	TRBJ1-1	TRBD1
CASSSGTSGGMETQYF	TGCGCCAGCAGCTCTGGGACTAGCGGAGGCATGGAGACCCAGTACTTC	-	TRBV5-1	TRBJ2-5	TRBD2
CASSSAPIGTGELFF	TGCGCCAGCAGCTCCGCCCCTATTGGGACCGGGGAGCTGTTTTTT	-	TRBV5-1	TRBJ2-2	-
CASSHLTGRIVAKNIQYF	TGCGCCAGCAGCCACTTGACAGGGCGCATAGTAGCCAAAAACATTCAGTACTTC	-	TRBV4-1	TRBJ2-4	TRBD1
CASSPTGSEETQYF	TGTGCCAGCAGTCCCACAGGATCCGAAGAGACCCAGTACTTC	-	TRBV2	TRBJ2-5	-
CASSLVSGTANEQFF	TGCGCCAGCAGCTTGGTTAGCGGGACTGCCAATGAGCAGTTCTTC	-	TRBV5-1	TRBJ2-1	TRBD2
CASRWESQNTGELFF	TGTGCCAGCCGGTGGGAGTCGCAGAACACCGGGGAGCTGTTTTTT	-	TRBV6-6	TRBJ2-2	-
CASSPRTGGPGETQYF	TGTGCCAGCAGCCCGCGGACAGGGGGCCCAGGGGAGACCCAGTACTTC	-	TRBV5-4	TRBJ2-5	TRBD1
CASRGTGNTIYF	TGTGCCAGCAGAGGGACTGGAAACACCATATATTTT	-	TRBV11-3	TRBJ1-3	-
CASSLGSGTSTDTQYF	TGTGCCAGCAGCCTCGGGAGCGGGACTAGCACAGATACGCAGTATTTT	-	TRBV7-9	TRBJ2-3	TRBD2
CASSQDWSGSREQYF	TGCGCCAGCAGCCAAGACTGGAGCGGGAGTCGCGAGCAGTACTTC	-	TRBV4-3	TRBJ2-7	TRBD2
CASSYSSGWGANVLTF	TGTGCCAGCAGTTACTCTTCAGGGTGGGGGGCCAACGTCCTGACTTTC	-	TRBV6-6	TRBJ2-6	-
CATSDTGMIFTNEKLFF	TGTGCCACCAGCGACACCGGGATGATCTTTACTAATGAAAAACTGTTTTTT	once	TRBV15	TRBJ1-4	-
CASSSTTGNEKLFF	TGCGCCAGCAGTTCGACAACGGGTAATGAAAAACTGTTTTTT	once	TRBV5-1	TRBJ1-4	-
CASSLDRGRAYYGYTF	TGTGCCAGCAGCTTAGACAGGGGGCGCGCATACTATGGCTACACCTTC	once	TRBV7-8	TRBJ1-2	TRBD1
CASSPTDGQGSNYGYTF	TGTGCCAGCAGCCCCACCGACGGGCAGGGATCTAACTATGGCTACACCTTC	-	TRBV3-1/TRBV3-2	TRBJ1-2	-
CASSLAGTASSYEQYF	TGTGCCAGCAGCTTGGCCGGGACAGCGAGCTCCTACGAGCAGTACTTC	-	TRBV5-6	TRBJ2-7	TRBD1
CASSPATGGTGELFF	TGTGCCAGCAGCCCAGCGACAGGGGGCACCGGGGAGCTGTTTTTT	-	TRBV11-3	TRBJ2-2	TRBD1
CARGFYSGNTIYF	TGTGCCAGGGGATTCTACTCTGGAAACACCATATATTTT	-	TRBV6-5	TRBJ1-3	-
CASSRRHSGNTIYF	TGTGCCAGCAGCAGAAGGCACTCTGGAAACACCATATATTTT	-	TRBV11-2	TRBJ1-3	-
CASHVGQSNEKLFF	TGCGCCAGCCACGTGGGACAATCTAATGAAAAACTGTTTTTT	-	TRBV5-1	TRBJ1-4	-
CATSRDNGGQETQYF	TGTGCCACCAGCAGAGATAACGGGGGACAAGAGACCCAGTACTTC	-	TRBV15	TRBJ2-5	-
CSASEIAGGQYEQYF	TGCAGTGCTAGTGAAATAGCGGGAGGGCAATACGAGCAGTACTTC	-	TRBV20-1	TRBJ2-7	TRBD2
CSGGQGDYGYTF	TGCAGCGGCGGACAGGGCGACTATGGCTACACCTTC	-	TRBV29-1	TRBJ1-2	TRBD1
CASSGARDYEQYF	TGTGCCAGCTCAGGGGCCAGGGATTACGAGCAGTACTTC	-	TRBV18	TRBJ2-7	-
CASSLAAYQPQHF	TGTGCCAGCAGTTTAGCGGCATACCAGCCCCAGCATTTT	-	TRBV27	TRBJ1-5	-
CSALGQGSSYEQYF	TGCAGCGCCCTAGGACAGGGGAGCTCCTACGAGCAGTACTTC	-	TRBV29-1	TRBJ2-7	TRBD1
CASSAGQSFYEQYF	TGCGCCAGCAGCGCGGGACAGTCCTTCTACGAGCAGTACTTC	once	TRBV5-1	TRBJ2-7	-
CASRPGQGIGQEKLFF	TGTGCCAGCAGACCAGGACAGGGCATCGGTCAGGAAAAACTGTTTTTT	-	TRBV2	TRBJ1-4	TRBD1
CASSLLSGTAYGYTF	TGTGCCAGCAGCCTCCTATCCGGGACAGCGTATGGCTACACCTTC	-	TRBV7-9	TRBJ1-2	TRBD1
CASSETRDIGEQYF	TGTGCCAGCAGTGAAACCCGGGACATCGGGGAGCAGTACTTC	-	TRBV2	TRBJ2-7	-
CATSDFWQGEYTF	TGTGCCACCAGTGATTTCTGGCAGGGAGAATACACCTTC	-	TRBV24-1	TRBJ1-2	-
CATLGEVPYGYTF	TGTGCCACCCTGGGGGAGGTGCCCTATGGCTACACCTTC	-	TRBV25-1	TRBJ1-2	-
CASSYSPTLYEQYF	TGTGCCAGCAGTTATAGCCCTACTCTCTACGAGCAGTACTTC	-	TRBV6-5	TRBJ2-7	-
CASSEYASSNYGYTF	TGTGCCAGCAGTGAATACGCAAGCTCTAACTATGGCTACACCTTC	-	TRBV25-1	TRBJ1-2	-
CASSLDGQGNQPQHF	TGCGCCAGCAGCTTGGACGGACAGGGTAATCAGCCCCAGCATTTT	-	TRBV5-1	TRBJ1-5	TRBD1
CASSSARLAGGHETQYF	TGTGCCAGCAGTTCAGCTAGGCTAGCGGGAGGGCATGAGACCCAGTACTTC	-	TRBV7-2	TRBJ2-5	TRBD2
CASSQDGTGWHSPLHF	TGTGCCAGCAGCCAAGATGGCACAGGGTGGCATTCACCCCTCCACTTT	-	TRBV3-1/TRBV3-2	TRBJ1-6	-
CASSLRQTGGGGEKLFF	TGTGCCAGCAGCTTGCGCCAAACAGGGGGCGGGGGTGAAAAACTGTTTTTT	-	TRBV7-2	TRBJ1-4	TRBD1
CASSQDYRLAGVHEQYF	TGCGCCAGCAGCCAAGATTATAGACTAGCGGGAGTCCACGAGCAGTACTTC	-	TRBV4-3	TRBJ2-7	TRBD2
CASSLSDPNYGYTF	TGCGCCAGCAGCTTGAGTGACCCTAACTATGGCTACACCTTC	-	TRBV5-1	TRBJ1-2	-
CASSYSNILGGQPQHF	TGTGCCAGCAGTTACTCGAATATCCTTGGGGGTCAGCCCCAGCATTTT	-	TRBV6-6	TRBJ1-5	-
CASSPIRETQYF	TGTGCCAGCAGTCCGATTCGGGAGACCCAGTACTTC	-	TRBV6-5	TRBJ2-5	-
CASSQGASNTGELFF	TGCGCCAGCAGCCAAGGGGCTTCGAACACCGGGGAGCTGTTTTTT	-	TRBV4-1	TRBJ2-2	-
CASRAGRSGEKLFF	TGTGCCAGCAGGGCAGGGAGGTCTGGTGAAAAACTGTTTTTT	-	TRBV2	TRBJ1-4	-
CSVLPRDPGGYGYTF	TGCAGCGTCCTCCCCCGGGACCCCGGAGGCTATGGCTACACCTTC	once	TRBV29-1	TRBJ1-2	-
CASSSQLGDGGTEAFF	TGCGCCAGCAGCTCGCAACTGGGGGATGGGGGCACTGAAGCTTTCTTT	-	TRBV5-1	TRBJ1-1	-
CASSLNGGRAFF	TGTGCCAGCAGCTTAAACGGGGGTAGAGCTTTCTTT	-	TRBV11-3	TRBJ1-1	-
CSSNEWTSGGEQFF	TGCAGCTCCAACGAGTGGACTAGCGGGGGCGAGCAGTTCTTC	-	TRBV29-1	TRBJ2-1	TRBD2
CASRKPGGPYNEQFF	TGTGCCAGCAGGAAACCGGGGGGGCCCTACAATGAGCAGTTCTTC	-	TRBV7-2	TRBJ2-1	TRBD2